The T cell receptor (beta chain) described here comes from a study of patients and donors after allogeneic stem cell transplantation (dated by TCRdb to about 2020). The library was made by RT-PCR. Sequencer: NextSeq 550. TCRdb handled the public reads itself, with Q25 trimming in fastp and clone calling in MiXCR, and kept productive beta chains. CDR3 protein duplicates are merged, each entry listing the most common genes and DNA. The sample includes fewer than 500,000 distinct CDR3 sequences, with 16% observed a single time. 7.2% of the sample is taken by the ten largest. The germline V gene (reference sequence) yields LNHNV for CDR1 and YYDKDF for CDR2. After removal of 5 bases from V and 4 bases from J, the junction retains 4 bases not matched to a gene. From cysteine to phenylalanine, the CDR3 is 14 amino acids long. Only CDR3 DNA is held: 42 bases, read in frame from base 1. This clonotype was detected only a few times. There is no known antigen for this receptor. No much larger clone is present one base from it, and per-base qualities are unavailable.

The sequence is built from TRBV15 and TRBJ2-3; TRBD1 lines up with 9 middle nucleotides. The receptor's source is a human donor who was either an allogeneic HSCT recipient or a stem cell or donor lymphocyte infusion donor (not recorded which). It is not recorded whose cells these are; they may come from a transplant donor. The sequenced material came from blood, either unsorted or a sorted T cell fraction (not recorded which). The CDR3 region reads CATSVGTGSDTQYF. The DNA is TGTGCCACCAGCGTCGGGACAGGGTCAGATACGCAGTATTTT.